The entry that follows covers one T cell receptor beta chain sequence. The data derive from a study of shared clonotypes between healthy human individuals. The CDR3 spans 15 residues. From germline, CDR1 is SGDLS and CDR2 YYNGEE. V was trimmed by 3 bases and J by 5 bases, leaving 17 bases between them. The method was immunoSEQ multiplex PCR; TCRdb's version includes in-frame clones alone and lacks a portion of them. This table holds a few million clones, 90% to 97% found once. Donors were healthy HIV-negative adults without recently reported acute infections or vaccinations. The receptor was isolated from a man aged 18 to 29 in good health. The rearrangement uses TRBV9 and TRBJ1-1; possibly TRBD1 for D (5 bases). The sequenced sample was naive CD4+ T cells sorted from blood. Indicated subset: CD45RA+ positively selected. CDR3 coding DNA: TGTGCCAGCAGCGGCGATTGGGGCCGGGGTACTGAAGCTTTCTTT. Protein product: CASSGDWGRGTEAFF.